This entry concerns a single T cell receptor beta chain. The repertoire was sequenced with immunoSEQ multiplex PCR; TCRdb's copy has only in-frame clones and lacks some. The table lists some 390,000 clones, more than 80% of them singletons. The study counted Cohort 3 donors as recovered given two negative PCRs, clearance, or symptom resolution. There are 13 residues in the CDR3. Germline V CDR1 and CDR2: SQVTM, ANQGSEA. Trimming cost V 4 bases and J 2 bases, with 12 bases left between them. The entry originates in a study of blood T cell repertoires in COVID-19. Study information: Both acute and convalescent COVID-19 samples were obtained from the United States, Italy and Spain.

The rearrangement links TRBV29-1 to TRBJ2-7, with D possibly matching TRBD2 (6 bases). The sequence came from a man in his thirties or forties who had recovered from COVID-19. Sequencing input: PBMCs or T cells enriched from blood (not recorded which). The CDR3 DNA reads TGCAGCGTTGTAGGACTACTCACCTACGAGCAGTACTTC. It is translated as CSVVGLLTYEQYF.